This T cell receptor (beta chain) was retrieved from a study of T cell responses to AZD1222 COVID-19 vaccine. As to this clone: Its specificity is unknown.

Study observations and caveats: Most donors were white British and more were female, and clonal diversity was possibly underestimated.

V was pared by 3 bases and J by 2 bases, with 17 bases between. The germline V gene encodes CDR1 WSHSY and CDR2 SAAADI. The CDR3 has 16 amino acids. This table comes from immunoSEQ multiplex PCR, and its TCRdb copy is limited to in-frame clones, with some not included. The data hold roughly 160,000 clones, with about 90% observed a single time. The chain joins TRBV10-2 to TRBJ2-7, with D perhaps matching TRBD1 (6 bases). The clonotype comes from an adult in good health. The sequenced sample was peripheral blood, obtained on day 0 of AZD1222 vaccination. The CDR3 spells CASSDRQVPLTYEQYF. The CDR3 DNA reads TGCGCCAGCAGTGACAGACAGGTCCCCTTAACCTACGAGCAGTACTTC.